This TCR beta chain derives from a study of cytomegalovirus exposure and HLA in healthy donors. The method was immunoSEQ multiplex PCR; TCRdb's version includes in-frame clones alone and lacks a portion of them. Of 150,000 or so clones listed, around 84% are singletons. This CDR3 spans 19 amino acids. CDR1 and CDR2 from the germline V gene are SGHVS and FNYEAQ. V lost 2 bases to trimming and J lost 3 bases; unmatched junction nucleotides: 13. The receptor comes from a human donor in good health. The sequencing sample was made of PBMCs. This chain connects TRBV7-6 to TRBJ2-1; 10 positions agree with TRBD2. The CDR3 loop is CASSLTSGNRGNGYNEQFF. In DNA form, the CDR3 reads TGTGCCAGCAGCTTAACTAGCGGGAATCGGGGGAACGGCTACAATGAGCAGTTCTTC.